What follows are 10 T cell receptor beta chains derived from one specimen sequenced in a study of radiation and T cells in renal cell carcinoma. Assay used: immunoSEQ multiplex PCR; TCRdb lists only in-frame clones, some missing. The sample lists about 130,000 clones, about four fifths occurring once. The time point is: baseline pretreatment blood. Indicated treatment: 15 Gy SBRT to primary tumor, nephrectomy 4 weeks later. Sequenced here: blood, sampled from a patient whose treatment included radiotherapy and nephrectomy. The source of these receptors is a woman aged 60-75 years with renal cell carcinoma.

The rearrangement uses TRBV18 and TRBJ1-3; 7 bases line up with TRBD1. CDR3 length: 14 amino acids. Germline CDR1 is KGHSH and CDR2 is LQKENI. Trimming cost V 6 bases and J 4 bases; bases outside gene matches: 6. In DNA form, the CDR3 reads TGTGCCAGCTCCGAAGGGGGCAGCGGAAACACCATATATTTT. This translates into CASSEGGSGNTIYF.

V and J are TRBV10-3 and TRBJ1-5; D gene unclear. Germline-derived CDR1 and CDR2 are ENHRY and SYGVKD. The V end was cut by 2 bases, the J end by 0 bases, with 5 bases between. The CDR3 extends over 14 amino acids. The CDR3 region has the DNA TGTGCCATCAGTGAGAGGTCTAGCAATCAGCCCCAGCATTTT. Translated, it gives CAISERSSNQPQHF.

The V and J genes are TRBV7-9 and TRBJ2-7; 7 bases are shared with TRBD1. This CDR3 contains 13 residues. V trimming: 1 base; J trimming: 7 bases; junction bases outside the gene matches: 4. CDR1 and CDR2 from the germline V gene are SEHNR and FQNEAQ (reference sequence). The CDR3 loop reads CASSLGQGREQYF. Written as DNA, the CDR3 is TGTGCCAGCAGCTTAGGACAGGGTCGGGAGCAGTACTTC. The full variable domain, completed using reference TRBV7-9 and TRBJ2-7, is DTGVSQNPRHKITKRGQNVTFRCDPISEHNRLYWYRQTLGQGPEFLTYFQNEAQLEKSRLLSDRFSAERPKGSFSTLEIQRTEQGDSAMYLCASSLGQGREQYFGPGTRLTVT.

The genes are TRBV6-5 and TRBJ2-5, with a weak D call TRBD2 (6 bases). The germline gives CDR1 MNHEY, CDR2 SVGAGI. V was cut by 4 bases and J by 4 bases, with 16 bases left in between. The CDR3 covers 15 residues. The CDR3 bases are TGTGCCAGCAGTTTCGGGACTGCCAAGGGAGAGACCCAGTACTTC. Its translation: CASSFGTAKGETQYF.

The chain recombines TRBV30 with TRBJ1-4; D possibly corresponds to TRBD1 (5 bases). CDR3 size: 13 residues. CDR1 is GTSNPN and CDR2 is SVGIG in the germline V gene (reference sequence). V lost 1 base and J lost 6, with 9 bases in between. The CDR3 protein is CAWSGGVDEKLFF. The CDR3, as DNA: TGTGCCTGGAGTGGAGGGGTAGATGAAAAACTGTTTTTT.

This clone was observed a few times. The CDR3 protein is CASTKGTGGISPLHF. The CDR3, as DNA: TGTGCCAGCACCAAAGGGACAGGGGGGATTTCACCCCTCCACTTT. The chain recombines TRBV7-9 with TRBJ1-6, with 11 bases fitting TRBD1. J was trimmed by 9 bases and V by 7 bases; bases with no gene match: 8. CDR1 and CDR2 from the germline V gene are SEHNR and FQNEAQ (reference sequence). The CDR3 consists of 15 residues. The whole variable domain, remainder taken from reference TRBV7-9 and TRBJ1-6, is DTGVSQNPRHKITKRGQNVTFRCDPISEHNRLYWYRQTLGQGPEFLTYFQNEAQLEKSRLLSDRFSAERPKGSFSTLEIQRTEQGDSAMYLCASTKGTGGISPLHFGNGTRLTVT.

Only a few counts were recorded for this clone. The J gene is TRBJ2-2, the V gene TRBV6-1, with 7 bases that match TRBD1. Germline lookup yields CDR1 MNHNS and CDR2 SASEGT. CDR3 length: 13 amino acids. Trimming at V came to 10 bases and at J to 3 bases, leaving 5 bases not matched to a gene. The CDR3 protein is CATRQGDTGELFF. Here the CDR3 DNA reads TGTGCCACCAGACAGGGCGACACCGGGGAGCTGTTTTTT.

This chain's CDR3 is CASRQTDTEAFF. The CDR3 DNA reads TGTGCCAGCAGGCAGACAGACACTGAAGCTTTCTTT. The rearrangement links TRBV2 to TRBJ1-1; D may be TRBD1 (5 bases). V shed 6 bases and J shed 3 bases, with 8 bases lying between them. The CDR3 loop spans 12 amino acids. Per the germline V gene, CDR1 is SNHLY and CDR2 is FYNNEI.

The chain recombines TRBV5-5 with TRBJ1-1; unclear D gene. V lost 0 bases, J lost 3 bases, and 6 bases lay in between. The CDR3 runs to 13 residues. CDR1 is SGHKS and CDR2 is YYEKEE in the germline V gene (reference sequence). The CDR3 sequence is CASSLEVHTEAFF. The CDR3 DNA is TGTGCCAGCAGCTTGGAAGTACACACTGAAGCTTTCTTT.

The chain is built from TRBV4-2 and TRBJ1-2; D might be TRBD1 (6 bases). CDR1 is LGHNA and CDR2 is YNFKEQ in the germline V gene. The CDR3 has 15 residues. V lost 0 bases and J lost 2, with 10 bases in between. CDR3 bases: TGTGCCAGCAGCCAAGACGATCAGGGGAACTATGGCTACACCTTC. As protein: CASSQDDQGNYGYTF.